This TCR beta chain was recovered during a study of blood T cell repertoires in COVID-19. The V gene's germline CDR1 is KGHSH and CDR2 LQKENI. This CDR3 contains 15 residues. Trimming shortened V by 1 base and J by 6 bases, and 13 bases separated the two germline ends. Generated by immunoSEQ multiplex PCR, the TCRdb table keeps only in-frame clones and is missing some. The sample includes some 87,000 clones, about 90% of them seen just once. This receptor was identified in a human donor with COVID-19, enrolled during active disease. The donor label of this sample is uncertain. Sequences were obtained from peripheral blood. The chain carries TRBV18 and TRBJ1-3; D is undetermined. In DNA form, the CDR3 reads TGTGCCAGCTCACCACGCGGCCAGCTGGAAAACACCATATATTTT. Its protein is CASSPRGQLENTIYF.